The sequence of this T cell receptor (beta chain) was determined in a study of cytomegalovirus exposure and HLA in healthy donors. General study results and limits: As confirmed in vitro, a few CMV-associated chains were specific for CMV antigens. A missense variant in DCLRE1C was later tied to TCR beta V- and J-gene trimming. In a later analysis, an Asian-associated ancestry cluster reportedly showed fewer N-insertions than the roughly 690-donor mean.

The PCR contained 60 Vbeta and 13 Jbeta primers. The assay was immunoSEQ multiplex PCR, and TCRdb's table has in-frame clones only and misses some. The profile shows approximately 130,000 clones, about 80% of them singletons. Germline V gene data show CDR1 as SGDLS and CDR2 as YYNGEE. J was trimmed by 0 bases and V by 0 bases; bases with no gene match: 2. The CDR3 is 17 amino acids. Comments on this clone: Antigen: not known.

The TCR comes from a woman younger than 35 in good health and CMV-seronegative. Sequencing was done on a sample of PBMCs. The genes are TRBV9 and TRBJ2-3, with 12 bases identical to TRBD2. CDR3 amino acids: CASSVGTSGISTDTQYF. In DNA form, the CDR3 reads TGTGCCAGCAGCGTAGGGACTAGCGGGATTAGCACAGATACGCAGTATTTT. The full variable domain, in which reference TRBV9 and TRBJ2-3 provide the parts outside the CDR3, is DSGVTQTPKHLITATGQRVTLRCSPRSGDLSVYWYQQSLDQGLQFLIQYYNGEERAKGNILERFSAQQFPDLHSELNLSSLELGDSALYFCASSVGTSGISTDTQYFGPGTRLTVL.